A selection of T cell receptor beta chains follows, all from one sample in a study of T cell repertoires in cytomegalovirus infection. MiXCR was run by TCRdb on the reads, yielding one entry per CDR3 protein. The data hold more than 250,000 distinct CDR3 sequences, with around 25% observed a single time. No antigens are known for them. The starting material was cultured PBMCs, obtained from culture after CMV antigen stimulation. Receptors originate from a human donor in good health (CMV status not recorded). Some clones in this sample may be carry-over from other donors' samples. The CDR3 runs from the conserved cysteine through the conserved F or W. D genes are given only for firm matches. Rows give clone size only sometimes, using once, few, many, or a class for an expanded clone.

CASSSAGTDTQYF,TGTGCCAGCAGTTCGGCGGGTACAGATACGCAGTATTTT,TRBJ2-3,few,TRBV6-2/TRBV6-3,NA
CASSKGLVRSSGANVLTF,TGTGCCAGCAGCAAGGGACTAGTGAGGTCCTCTGGGGCCAACGTCCTGACTTTC,TRBJ2-6,few,TRBV7-2,TRBD2
CSVDGLRDIYNEQFF,TGCAGCGTTGACGGACTAAGAGATATATACAATGAGCAGTTCTTC,TRBJ2-1,NA,TRBV29-1,NA
CASSFDQSSYNEQFF,TGTGCCAGCAGCTTCGACCAAAGCTCCTACAATGAGCAGTTCTTC,TRBJ2-1,many,TRBV7-2,NA
CASSLDTSTDTQYF,TGTGCTAGCAGCTTAGACACTAGCACAGATACGCAGTATTTT,TRBJ2-3,NA,TRBV7-7,NA
CARRRRFNEQFF,TGTGCCAGAAGGCGGCGGTTCAATGAGCAGTTCTTC,TRBJ2-1,NA,TRBV2,NA
CATGEGSSHEQFF,TGTGCCACCGGAGAAGGTTCCAGCCATGAGCAGTTCTTC,TRBJ2-1,NA,TRBV24-1,NA
CASSFSGRLDEQFF,TGTGCCAGCAGCTTTAGCGGGAGATTGGATGAGCAGTTCTTC,TRBJ2-1,few,TRBV7-9,TRBD2
CASSTPRDRVPDTQYF,TGTGCCAGCAGTACCCCCCGGGACAGGGTCCCAGATACGCAGTATTTT,TRBJ2-3,many,TRBV12-3/TRBV12-4,TRBD1
CATSGYRGPFNEQFF,TGTGCCACCAGTGGCTACAGGGGTCCCTTCAATGAGCAGTTCTTC,TRBJ2-1,few,TRBV24-1,TRBD1
CASSPYRGLAGILSYEQYF,TGTGCCAGCAGTCCCTATCGCGGACTAGCGGGGATTCTATCCTACGAGCAGTACTTC,TRBJ2-7,few,TRBV28,TRBD2
CSVSVLRLAGRTDTQYF,TGCAGCGTTTCCGTACTGAGACTAGCGGGAAGGACAGATACGCAGTATTTT,TRBJ2-3,once,TRBV29-1,TRBD2
CASSFDNEKLFF,TGTGCCAGCAGCTTCGATAATGAAAAACTGTTTTTT,TRBJ1-4,many,TRBV7-8,NA
CASSSGRVTGTSGSLEQFF,TGTGCCAGCAGTTCCGGACGCGTGACCGGGACTAGCGGGAGCCTCGAGCAGTTCTTC,TRBJ2-1,NA,TRBV28,TRBD2
CASHGGPGNEQFF,TGTGCCAGCCACGGGGGCCCTGGGAATGAGCAGTTCTTC,TRBJ2-1,few,TRBV6-2/TRBV6-3,NA
CASNAGGTMVLTSTDTQYF,TGTGCCAGCAACGCAGGGGGCACGATGGTTCTTACATCCACAGATACGCAGTATTTT,TRBJ2-3,NA,TRBV28,TRBD1
CASAPGGEQYF,TGTGCCAGCGCCCCGGGAGGAGAGCAGTACTTC,TRBJ2-7,few,TRBV28,TRBD2
CASTRDRADYGYTF,TGTGCCAGCACCAGAGACAGGGCGGACTATGGCTACACCTTC,TRBJ1-2,NA,TRBV28,TRBD1
CASSTRTGDTEAFF,TGTGCCAGCAGTACTCGGACAGGGGACACTGAAGCTTTCTTT,TRBJ1-1,NA,TRBV27,TRBD1
CASSGTGVISGANVLTF,TGTGCCAGTAGCGGGACAGGGGTCATTTCTGGGGCCAACGTCCTGACTTTC,TRBJ2-6,NA,TRBV19,TRBD1
CASSSERVGKTQYF,TGTGCCAGCAGCTCGGAGCGAGTCGGGAAGACCCAGTACTTC,TRBJ2-5,NA,TRBV7-2,NA
CASSRPTGPQAYTF,TGCGCCAGCAGCCGCCCTACCGGGCCACAAGCCTACACCTTC,TRBJ1-2,many,TRBV4-1,NA
CASSRSGRLYNEQFF,TGTGCCAGCAGCCGTAGCGGACGTCTATACAATGAGCAGTTCTTC,TRBJ2-1,once,TRBV9,NA
CSASGRGANTGELFF,TGCAGTGCTAGTGGGCGGGGAGCGAACACCGGGGAGCTGTTTTTT,TRBJ2-2,few,TRBV20-1,NA
CASSLATLAGSEQFF,TGTGCCAGCAGCTTAGCGACACTAGCAGGCAGTGAGCAGTTCTTC,TRBJ2-1,few,TRBV7-2,NA
CASTLVGTGYNEQFF,TGTGCCAGCACCCTGGTGGGGACAGGGTACAATGAGCAGTTCTTC,TRBJ2-1,few,TRBV12-3/TRBV12-4,TRBD1
CASSLTSGIYEQYF,TGTGCCAGCAGTCTTACTAGCGGGATCTACGAGCAGTACTTC,TRBJ2-7,NA,TRBV28,TRBD2
CASSLARGGINYNEQFF,TGTGCCAGCAGCTTAGCACGGGGCGGGATAAACTACAATGAGCAGTTCTTC,TRBJ2-1,many,TRBV7-2,NA
CAISERFGVGETQYF,TGTGCCATCAGTGAGCGTTTCGGGGTGGGGGAGACCCAGTACTTC,TRBJ2-5,few,TRBV10-3,NA
CASSYINTGELFF,TGTGCCAGTAGTTATATTAACACCGGGGAGCTGTTTTTT,TRBJ2-2,few,TRBV19,NA
CASSLFVTANTEAFF,TGTGCCAGCAGCTTGTTCGTAACAGCTAACACTGAAGCTTTCTTT,TRBJ1-1,few,TRBV5-4,NA
CASSEVEFTTQYF,TGTGCCAGCAGTGAAGTGGAGTTTACGACCCAGTACTTC,TRBJ2-5,NA,TRBV6-1,NA
CASSGGTSSLIHQETQYF,TGTGCCAGCAGTGGTGGGACTAGCTCTCTCATTCACCAAGAGACCCAGTACTTC,TRBJ2-5,NA,TRBV2,TRBD2
CASSLTHSLPREQFF,TGTGCCAGCAGCTTAACCCACTCACTACCCCGTGAGCAGTTCTTC,TRBJ2-1,few,TRBV7-2,NA
CASSLYSGTYTGELFF,TGTGCCAGCAGCTTATACAGCGGGACCTACACCGGGGAGCTGTTTTTT,TRBJ2-2,few,TRBV7-2,TRBD2
CASSLLREGWDEQFF,TGTGCCAGCAGTTTACTCCGCGAGGGGTGGGATGAGCAGTTCTTC,TRBJ2-1,few,TRBV12-3/TRBV12-4,NA
CASSDTGLAGAGNIQYF,TGTGCCAGCAGTGACACTGGACTAGCGGGAGCTGGGAACATTCAGTACTTC,TRBJ2-4,few,TRBV6-2/TRBV6-3,TRBD2
CSASSAAPGGFLRETQYF,TGCAGTGCCAGCTCAGCGGCCCCCGGGGGGTTCTTGAGAGAGACCCAGTACTTC,TRBJ2-5,NA,TRBV20-1,TRBD2
CASSQVGLSRNEQFF,TGCGCCAGCAGCCAAGTGGGACTCAGCCGTAATGAGCAGTTCTTC,TRBJ2-1,many,TRBV4-1,NA
CASSIDIGNTIYF,TGTGCCAGTAGTATAGACATTGGAAACACCATATATTTT,TRBJ1-3,few,TRBV19,NA
CASTDRIFSGNTIYF,TGTGCCAGCACCGACAGAATTTTCTCTGGAAACACCATATATTTT,TRBJ1-3,few,TRBV5-6,NA
CASSYEGGSSYEQYF,TGTGCCAGCAGTTACGAAGGGGGGAGCTCCTACGAGCAGTACTTC,TRBJ2-7,few,TRBV6-2/TRBV6-3,NA
CASSQDEIVSSYEQYF,TGTGCCAGCAGCCAAGATGAAATAGTAAGCTCCTACGAGCAGTACTTC,TRBJ2-7,NA,TRBV4-2,NA
CSAPPDNQETQYF,TGCAGCGCTCCCCCGGACAACCAAGAGACCCAGTACTTC,TRBJ2-5,few,TRBV29-1,NA
CASSPEGHGYGYTF,TGTGCCAGCAGCCCAGAGGGGCACGGCTATGGCTACACCTTC,TRBJ1-2,once,TRBV7-1,NA
CATSDLRQGETQYF,TGTGCCACCAGTGATTTGCGGCAGGGAGAGACCCAGTACTTC,TRBJ2-5,few,TRBV24-1,NA
CASSDYLRTTEQFF,TGTGCCAGCAGCGATTACCTTAGGACTACCGAGCAGTTCTTC,TRBJ2-1,NA,TRBV7-9,NA
CASRDRSIEKLFF,TGTGCCAGCAGAGACAGGAGTATAGAAAAACTGTTTTTT,TRBJ1-4,NA,TRBV12-3/TRBV12-4,NA